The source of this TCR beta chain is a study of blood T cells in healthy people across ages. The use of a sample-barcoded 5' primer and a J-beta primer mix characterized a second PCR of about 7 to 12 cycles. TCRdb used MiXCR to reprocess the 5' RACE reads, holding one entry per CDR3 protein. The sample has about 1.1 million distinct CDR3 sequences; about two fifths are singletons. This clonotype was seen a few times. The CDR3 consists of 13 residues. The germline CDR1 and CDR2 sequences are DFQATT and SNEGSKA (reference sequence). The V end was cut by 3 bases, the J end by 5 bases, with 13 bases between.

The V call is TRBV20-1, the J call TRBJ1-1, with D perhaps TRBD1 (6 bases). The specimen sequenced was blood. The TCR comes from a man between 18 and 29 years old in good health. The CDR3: CSASPGAETEAFF. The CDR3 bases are TGCAGTGCTAGCCCGGGGGCGGAAACTGAAGCTTTCTTT.